The following is a T cell receptor beta chain sequence with its context. Its antigen is currently unknown. These data originate in a study of CD8+ T cells in alopecia areata. TCR sequencing used cDNA made by reverse transcription of extracted RNA. Data came from immunoSEQ multiplex PCR; TCRdb stores just in-frame clones and leaves some out. Of fewer than 150,000 clones listed, 82% are singletons. The CDR3 sequence is 14 residues long. V was cut by 8 bases and J by 3 bases, with 16 bases left in between. The germline gives CDR1 LNHDA, CDR2 SQIVND (reference sequence). This sample's treatment: oral pan-JAK inhibitor, 5-10 mg twice daily. Notes on the study in general: Among the 100 top clones, expanded CD8+ clones, like scalp clonality, were significantly decreased by tofacitinib. Scalp and blood samples kept many expanded lesional clones throughout tofacitinib. Because of a solitary nonresponder, the connection of baseline CD8+ expansion to response stays uncertain. Relative to mice, TCR sharing across patients was less clear, a difference possibly HLA-related.

The TCR sequence derives from a human donor with alopecia areata. J is TRBJ1-2 and V is TRBV19; D gene uncertain. The sample here was CD8+ T cells sorted from blood, taken at week 4, from a patient treated with tofacitinib. The CDR3 region is CASLVIGKDYGYTF. In DNA form, the CDR3 reads TGTGCCAGTTTGGTCATCGGGAAAGACTATGGCTACACCTTC.